This T cell receptor beta chain was sequenced in a study of control samples from healthy donors and cancer patients. Assay: immunoSEQ multiplex PCR; the TCRdb copy retains only in-frame clones and omits some. The profile shows roughly 70,000 clones, under 90% of them singletons. Remarks on this clone: Compared with germline, one end of the junction differs, possibly owing to a read error. Additional DNA sequences in this sample encode the identical CDR3.

Germline lookup yields CDR1 ENHRY and CDR2 SYGVKD. The CDR3 totals 14 residues. V usage is TRBV10-3 and J usage is TRBJ1-2; TRBD1 aligns across 7 bases. The material sequenced was blood. This receptor was identified in a man aged 45-65 years in good health. The CDR3 protein is CAISESGQNYGYTF. CDR3 nucleotide sequence: TGTGCCATCAGTGAGTCGGGACAGAACTATGGTTACACCTTC.